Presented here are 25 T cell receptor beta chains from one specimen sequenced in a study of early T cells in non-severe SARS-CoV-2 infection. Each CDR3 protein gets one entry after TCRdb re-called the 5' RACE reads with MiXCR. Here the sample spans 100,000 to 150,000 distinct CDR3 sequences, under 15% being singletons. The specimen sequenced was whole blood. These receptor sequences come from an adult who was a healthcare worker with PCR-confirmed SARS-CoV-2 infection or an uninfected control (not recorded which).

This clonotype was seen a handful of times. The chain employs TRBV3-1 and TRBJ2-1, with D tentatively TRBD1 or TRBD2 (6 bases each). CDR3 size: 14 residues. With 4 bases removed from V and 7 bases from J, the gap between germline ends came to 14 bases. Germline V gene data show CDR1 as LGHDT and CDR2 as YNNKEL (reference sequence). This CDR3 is CASSPRGAKNEQFF. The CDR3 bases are TGTGCCAGCAGCCCGAGGGGGGCGAAAAATGAGCAGTTCTTC.

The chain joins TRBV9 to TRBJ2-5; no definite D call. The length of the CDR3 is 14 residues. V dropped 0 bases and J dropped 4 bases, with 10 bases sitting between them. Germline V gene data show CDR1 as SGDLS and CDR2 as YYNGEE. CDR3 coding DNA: TGTGCCAGCAGCGTAGGTGGGCGATTAGAGACCCAGTACTTC. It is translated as CASSVGGRLETQYF.

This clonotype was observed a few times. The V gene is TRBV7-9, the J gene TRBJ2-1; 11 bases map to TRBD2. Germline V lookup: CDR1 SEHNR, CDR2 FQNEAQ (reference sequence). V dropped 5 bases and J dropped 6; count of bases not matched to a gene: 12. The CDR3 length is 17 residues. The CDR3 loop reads CASSPPLAGGLGNEQFF. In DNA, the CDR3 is TGTGCCAGCAGCCCACCCTTAGCGGGGGGGCTCGGCAATGAGCAGTTCTTC.

The CDR3 DNA is TGTGCCACCAGCAGAGGGGACGAGCAGTACTTC. This encodes CATSRGDEQYF. The genes are TRBV15 and TRBJ2-7; D unresolved. The CDR3 runs 11 residues. The V gene's germline CDR1 is LNHNV and CDR2 YYDKDF (reference sequence). The V end lost 1 base, the J end lost 5 bases, and 3 bases lay between the germline ends.

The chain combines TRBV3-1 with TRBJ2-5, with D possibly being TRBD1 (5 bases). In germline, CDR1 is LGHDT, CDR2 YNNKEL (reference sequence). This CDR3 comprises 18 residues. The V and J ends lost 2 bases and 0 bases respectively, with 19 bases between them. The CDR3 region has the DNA TGTGCCAGCAGCCAACTCCCCCCCCTGGGGCGGAACCAAGAGACCCAGTACTTC. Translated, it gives CASSQLPPLGRNQETQYF.

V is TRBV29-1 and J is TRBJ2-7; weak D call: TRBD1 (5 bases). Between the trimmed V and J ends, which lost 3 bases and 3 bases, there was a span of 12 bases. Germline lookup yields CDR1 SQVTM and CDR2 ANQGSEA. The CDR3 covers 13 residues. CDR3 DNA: TGCAGCGTTGATGGGCAGGGCCTCTACGAGCAGTACTTC. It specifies CSVDGQGLYEQYF.

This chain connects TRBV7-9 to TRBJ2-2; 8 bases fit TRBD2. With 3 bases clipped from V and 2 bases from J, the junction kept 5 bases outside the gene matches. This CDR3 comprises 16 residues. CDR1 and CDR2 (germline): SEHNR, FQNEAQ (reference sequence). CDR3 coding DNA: TGTGCCAGCAGCTTTAGCGGGACTTCCAACACCGGGGAGCTGTTTTTT. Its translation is CASSFSGTSNTGELFF.

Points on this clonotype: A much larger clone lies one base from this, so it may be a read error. CDR3 region: CASSWDRAYEQYF. The CDR3 bases are TGCGCCAGCAGCTGGGACAGGGCCTACGAGCAGTACTTC. This chain links TRBV5-1 with TRBJ2-7, with TRBD1 identical over 9 bases. CDR3 length: 13 residues. V shed 3 bases, J shed 2 bases, and the junction held 0 bases outside the gene matches. Germline lookup yields CDR1 SGHRS and CDR2 YFSETQ.

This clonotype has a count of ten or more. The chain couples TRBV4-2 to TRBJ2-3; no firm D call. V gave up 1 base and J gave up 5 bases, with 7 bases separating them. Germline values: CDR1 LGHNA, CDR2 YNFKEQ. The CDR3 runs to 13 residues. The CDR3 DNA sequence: TGTGCCAGCAGCCAAGCCTTTCGAGATACGCAGTATTTT. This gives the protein CASSQAFRDTQYF.

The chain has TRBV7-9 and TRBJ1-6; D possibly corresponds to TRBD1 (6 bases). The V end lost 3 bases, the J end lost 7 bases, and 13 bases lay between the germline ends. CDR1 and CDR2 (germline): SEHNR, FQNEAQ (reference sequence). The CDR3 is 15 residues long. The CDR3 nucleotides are TGTGCCAGCAGCTTCTCGGGACACCAAAATTCACCCCTCCACTTT. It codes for CASSFSGHQNSPLHF.

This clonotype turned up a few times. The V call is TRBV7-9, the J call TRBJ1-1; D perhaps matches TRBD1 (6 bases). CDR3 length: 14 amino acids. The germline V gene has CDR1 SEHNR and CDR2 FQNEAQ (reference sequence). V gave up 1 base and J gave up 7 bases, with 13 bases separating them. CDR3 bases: TGTGCCAGCAGCTTAGGGCAAGCCAGGGGTGAAGCTTTCTTT. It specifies CASSLGQARGEAFF.

CDR3 nucleotide sequence: TGTGCCAGCAGTTACTCGGAGGATCGTGAAAAACTGTTTTTT. It translates to CASSYSEDREKLFF. The rearrangement links TRBV6-5 to TRBJ1-4; D is uncertain. V was pared by 0 bases and J by 7 bases, with 9 bases between. There are 14 residues in the CDR3. Per germline, CDR1 MNHEY and CDR2 SVGAGI.

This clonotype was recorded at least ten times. DNA of the CDR3: TGTGCCAGTAATGATAAACAACGGACAGGAACGAGTTCACCCCTCCACTTT. Translating it yields CASNDKQRTGTSSPLHF. The V call is TRBV7-8, the J call TRBJ1-6; 7 bases map to TRBD1. The trim removed 9 bases at V and 9 bases at J, leaving 20 bases unmatched. This CDR3 spans 17 amino acids. Per the germline V gene, CDR1 is SGHVS and CDR2 is FQNEAQ.

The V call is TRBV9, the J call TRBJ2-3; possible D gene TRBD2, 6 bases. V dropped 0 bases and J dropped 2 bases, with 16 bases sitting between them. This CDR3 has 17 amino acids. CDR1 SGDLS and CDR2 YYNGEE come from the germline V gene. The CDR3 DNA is TGTGCCAGCAGCGTAGGACTAGGAAATCGTGCCACAGATACGCAGTATTTT. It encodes CASSVGLGNRATDTQYF.

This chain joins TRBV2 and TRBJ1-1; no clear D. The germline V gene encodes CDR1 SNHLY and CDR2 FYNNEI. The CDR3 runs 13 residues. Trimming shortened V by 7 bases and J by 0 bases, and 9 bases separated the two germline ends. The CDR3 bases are TGTGCCAGCAAAACAACAATGAACACTGAAGCTTTCTTT. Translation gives CASKTTMNTEAFF.

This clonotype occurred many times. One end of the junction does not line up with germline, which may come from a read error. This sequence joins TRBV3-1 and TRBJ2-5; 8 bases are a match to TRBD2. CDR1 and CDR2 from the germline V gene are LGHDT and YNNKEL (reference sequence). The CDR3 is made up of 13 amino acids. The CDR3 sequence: CASTQAGEETQYF. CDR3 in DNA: TGTGCCAGCACCCAAGCGGGGGAAGAGACCCAGTACTTC.

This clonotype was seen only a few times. For the CDR3, the DNA is TGTGCCAGCAGTACAGGGACGGGCGCAACTAATGAAAAACTGTTTTTT. Encoded protein: CASSTGTGATNEKLFF. The chain couples TRBV2 to TRBJ1-4; tentative D call: TRBD1 (6 bases). The CDR3 contains 16 residues. V lost 5 bases and J lost 0, with 13 bases in between. Looked up from germline, CDR1 is SNHLY and CDR2 is FYNNEI.

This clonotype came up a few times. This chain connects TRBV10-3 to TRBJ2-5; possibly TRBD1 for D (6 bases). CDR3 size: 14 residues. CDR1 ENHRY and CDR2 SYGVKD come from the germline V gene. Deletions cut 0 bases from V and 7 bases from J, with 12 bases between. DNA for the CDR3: TGTGCCATCAGTGAGTCGAACAGGGCGGTGACCCAGTACTTC. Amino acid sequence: CAISESNRAVTQYF.

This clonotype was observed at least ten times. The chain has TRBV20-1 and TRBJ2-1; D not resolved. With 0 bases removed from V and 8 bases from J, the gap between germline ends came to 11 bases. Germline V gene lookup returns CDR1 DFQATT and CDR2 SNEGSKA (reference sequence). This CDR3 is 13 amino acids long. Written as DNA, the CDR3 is TGCAGTGCTAGAGATTCCGACTTATATGAGCAGTTCTTC. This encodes CSARDSDLYEQFF.

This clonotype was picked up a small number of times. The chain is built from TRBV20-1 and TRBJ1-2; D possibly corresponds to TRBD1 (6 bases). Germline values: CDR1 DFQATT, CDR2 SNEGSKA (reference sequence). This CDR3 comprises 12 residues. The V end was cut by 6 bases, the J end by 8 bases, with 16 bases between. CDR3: CSAITRGTGYTF. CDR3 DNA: TGCAGTGCAATAACCAGGGGAACCGGCTACACCTTC.

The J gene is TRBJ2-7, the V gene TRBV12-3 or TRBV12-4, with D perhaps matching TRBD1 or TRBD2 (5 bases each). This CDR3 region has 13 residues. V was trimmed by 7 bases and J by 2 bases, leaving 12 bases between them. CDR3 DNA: TGTGCCAGCACTCGGGACGGACCCTACGAGCAGTACTTC. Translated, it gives CASTRDGPYEQYF.

CDR3 nucleotides: TGTGCCAGCAGTCGGGGGGGCTATGGCTACACCTTC. Protein: CASSRGGYGYTF. The chain links TRBV12-3 or TRBV12-4 to TRBJ1-2; possibly TRBD1 for D (5 bases). The CDR3 length is 12 residues. Trimming pared 5 bases from V and 4 bases from J, leaving 8 bases between.

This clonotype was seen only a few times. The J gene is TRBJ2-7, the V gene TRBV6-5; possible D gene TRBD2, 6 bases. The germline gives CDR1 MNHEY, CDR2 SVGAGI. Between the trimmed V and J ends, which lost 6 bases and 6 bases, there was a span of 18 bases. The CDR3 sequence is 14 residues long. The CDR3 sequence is CASRSGGRSGEQYF. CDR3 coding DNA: TGTGCCAGCAGGTCCGGGGGACGATCGGGCGAGCAGTACTTC.

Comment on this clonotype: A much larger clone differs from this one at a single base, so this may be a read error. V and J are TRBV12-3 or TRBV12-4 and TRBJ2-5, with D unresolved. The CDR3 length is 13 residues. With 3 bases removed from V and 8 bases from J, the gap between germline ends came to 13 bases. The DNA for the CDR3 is TGTGCCAGCAGTTTTAACAGCAAGGGAACCCAGTACTTC. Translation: CASSFNSKGTQYF.

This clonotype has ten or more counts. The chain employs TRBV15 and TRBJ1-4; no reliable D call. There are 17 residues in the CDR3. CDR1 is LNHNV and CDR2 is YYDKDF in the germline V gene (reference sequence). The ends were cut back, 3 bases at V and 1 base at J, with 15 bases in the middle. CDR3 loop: CATSRARLWGTNEKLFF. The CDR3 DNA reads TGTGCCACCAGCAGGGCCAGGCTATGGGGAACTAATGAAAAACTGTTTTTT.